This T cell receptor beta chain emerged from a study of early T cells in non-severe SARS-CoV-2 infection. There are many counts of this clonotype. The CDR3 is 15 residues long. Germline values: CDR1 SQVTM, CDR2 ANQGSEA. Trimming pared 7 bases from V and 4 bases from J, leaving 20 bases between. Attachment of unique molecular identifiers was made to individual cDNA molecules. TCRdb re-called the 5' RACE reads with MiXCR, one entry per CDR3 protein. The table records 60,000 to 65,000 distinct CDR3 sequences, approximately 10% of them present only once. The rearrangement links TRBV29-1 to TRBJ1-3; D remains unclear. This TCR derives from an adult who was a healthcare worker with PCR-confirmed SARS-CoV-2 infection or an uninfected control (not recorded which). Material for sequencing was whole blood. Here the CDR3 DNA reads TGCAGCGGGCTGTTTGGGGATTCCTCCGGAAACACCATATATTTT. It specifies CSGLFGDSSGNTIYF.